The T cell receptor beta chain described here comes from a study of metastatic and nonmetastatic thyroid tumors. This CDR3 comprises 17 residues. The germline V gene encodes CDR1 SGHAT and CDR2 FQDESV (reference sequence). Trimming removed 4 bases from V and 4 bases from J; junction bases left unmatched: 12. Every patient underwent thyroid surgery untreated. Notes on this clone: The antigen is undetermined.

Per the original data handling: A classifier of distant metastasis in papillary thyroid cancer was built from CDR3 differences (across clinicopathological groups). TCRdb re-called clones via MiXCR from the PCR reads. TCRdb, rather than the study authors, made the V and J calls. The sample lists 40,000 or so clones, approximately 44% seen once, with less than 25% in the top ten. Study-level points and caveats: Significantly greater TCR beta diversity was reportedly found in malignant thyroid tumors than in benign nodules (in blood and tumor).

The sample was tumor tissue. The genes are TRBV11-1 and TRBJ1-2, with 10 bases fitting TRBD1. The TCR sequence derives from a male donor with papillary thyroid cancer or a benign thyroid nodule (not recorded which). Some clones in this sample may be carry-over from other donors' samples. CDR3 sequence: CASSSTGTGEISYGYTF. CDR3 DNA: TGTGCCAGCAGCTCCACTGGGACAGGGGAAATTTCCTATGGCTACACCTTC.